The entry below describes one T cell receptor beta chain. No antigen is known for it. TCRdb reanalysed the RT-PCR reads using MiXCR and keeps one entry per CDR3 protein. The sample records 550,000 to 600,000 distinct CDR3 sequences, about an eighth being singletons. The sample originates from a study of response to subunit inactivated influenza vaccine. Findings and limits, study-wide: The authors offered the suggestion that each seasonal influenza vaccination recruits few new T cells.

The germline V gene has CDR1 SGDLS and CDR2 YYNGEE. The CDR3 length is 15 residues. Trimming took 4 bases from V and 2 from J, leaving 15 bases between them. This TCR derives from a man aged 50 or older who received an inactivated influenza vaccine. The V and J genes are TRBV9 and TRBJ2-5, with a weak D call TRBD1 (6 bases). The specimen comprised PBMCs from blood, sampled on the day of vaccination. The CDR3 loop reads CASSPRTETQETQYF. As DNA, the CDR3 is TGTGCCAGCAGCCCTCGGACAGAAACACAAGAGACCCAGTACTTC.